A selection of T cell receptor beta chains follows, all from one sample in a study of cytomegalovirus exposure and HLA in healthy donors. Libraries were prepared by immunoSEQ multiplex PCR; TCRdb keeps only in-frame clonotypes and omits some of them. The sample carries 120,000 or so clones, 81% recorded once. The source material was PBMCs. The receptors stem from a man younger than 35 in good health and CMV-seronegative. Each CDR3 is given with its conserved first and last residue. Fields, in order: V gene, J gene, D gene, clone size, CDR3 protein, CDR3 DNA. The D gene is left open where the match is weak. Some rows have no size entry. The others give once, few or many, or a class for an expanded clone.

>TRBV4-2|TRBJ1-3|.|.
CASSQDPGPSNTIYF
TGTGCCAGCAGCCAAGATCCCGGTCCATCAAACACCATATATTTT
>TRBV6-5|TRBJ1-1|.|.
CASSYTGLNTEAFF
TGTGCCAGCAGTTATACAGGATTGAACACTGAAGCTTTCTTT
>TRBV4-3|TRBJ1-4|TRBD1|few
CASSQDSGQGEKLFF
TGCGCCAGCAGCCAAGATTCGGGACAGGGGGAAAAACTGTTTTTT
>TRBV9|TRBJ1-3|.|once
CASSVSGYSGNTIYF
TGTGCCAGCAGCGTTTCAGGGTACTCTGGAAACACCATATATTTT
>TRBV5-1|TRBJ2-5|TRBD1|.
CASSASPTGGQETQYF
TGCGCCAGCAGCGCATCCCCGACAGGGGGTCAAGAGACCCAGTACTTC
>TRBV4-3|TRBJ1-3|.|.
CASSLDPPGESGNTIYF
TGCGCCAGCAGCCTTGATCCCCCAGGGGAATCTGGAAACACCATATATTTT
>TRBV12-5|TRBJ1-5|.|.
CASGFVGGNQPQHF
TGTGCTAGTGGTTTTGTCGGGGGCAATCAGCCCCAGCATTTT
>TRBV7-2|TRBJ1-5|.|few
CASSPREGSVQPQHF
TGTGCCAGCAGCCCCCGGGAGGGGAGTGTTCAGCCCCAGCATTTT
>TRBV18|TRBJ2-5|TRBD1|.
CASSSGQGGETQYF
TGTGCCAGCTCATCGGGACAGGGAGGGGAGACCCAGTACTTC
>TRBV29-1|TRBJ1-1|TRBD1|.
CSIRGPTEAFF
TGCAGTATAAGGGGGCCGACTGAAGCTTTCTTT
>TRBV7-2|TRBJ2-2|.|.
CASRPPATRTGELFF
TGTGCCAGCAGACCTCCCGCGACTCGTACCGGGGAGCTGTTTTTT
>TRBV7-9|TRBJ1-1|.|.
CASSLARGTAHGAFF
TGTGCCAGCAGCTTAGCGCGGGGCACCGCCCATGGAGCTTTCTTT
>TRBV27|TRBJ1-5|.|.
CASSLRAGINQPQHF
TGTGCCAGCAGTCTTCGGGCAGGGATCAATCAGCCCCAGCATTTT
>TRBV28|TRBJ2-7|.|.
CASSLQGAHEQYF
TGTGCCAGCAGTCTACAGGGAGCCCACGAGCAGTACTTC
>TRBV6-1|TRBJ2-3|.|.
CASSFQGTDTQYF
TGTGCCAGCAGTTTTCAGGGGACAGATACGCAGTATTTT
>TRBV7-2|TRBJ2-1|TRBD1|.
CASSFTRDRDSNEQFF
TGTGCCAGCAGCTTTACCCGGGACAGGGATTCGAATGAGCAGTTCTTC
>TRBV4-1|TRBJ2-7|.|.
CASSQVDGRGKGYEQYF
TGCGCCAGCAGCCAAGTAGACGGACGGGGGAAGGGGTACGAGCAGTACTTC
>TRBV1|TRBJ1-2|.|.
CTSSHGRDRPTYGYTF
TGCACCAGCAGCCATGGCCGGGACAGGCCGACCTATGGCTACACCTTC
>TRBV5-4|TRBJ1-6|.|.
CASRFGSGVNSPLHF
TGTGCCAGCAGATTTGGGTCAGGGGTCAATTCACCCCTCCACTTT
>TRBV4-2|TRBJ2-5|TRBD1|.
CASSQGIPGGGQETQYF
TGTGCCAGCAGCCAAGGAATTCCAGGGGGCGGGCAAGAGACCCAGTACTTC
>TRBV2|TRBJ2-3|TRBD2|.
CASSRGGVWEQYF
TGTGCCAGCAGCCGGGGAGGGGTCTGGGAGCAGTATTTT
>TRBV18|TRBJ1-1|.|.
CASSPDLDTRGTEAFF
TGTGCCAGCTCACCCGACCTCGACACAAGGGGGACTGAAGCTTTCTTT
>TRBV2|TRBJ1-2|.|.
CASRTAKANPYTF
TGTGCCAGCCGAACAGCCAAGGCGAACCCCTACACCTTC
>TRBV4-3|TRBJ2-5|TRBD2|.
CASSPRPASGGSTQETQYF
TGCGCCAGCAGCCCAAGACCGGCTAGCGGGGGGTCGACCCAAGAGACCCAGTACTTC
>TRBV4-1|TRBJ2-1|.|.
CASSPDPPGNEQFF
TGCGCCAGCAGCCCCGACCCCCCGGGCAATGAGCAGTTCTTC
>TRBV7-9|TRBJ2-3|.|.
CSSSLRSVPPRDTQYF
TGTTCCAGCAGCTTGAGAAGCGTCCCCCCGAGGGATACGCAGTATTTT
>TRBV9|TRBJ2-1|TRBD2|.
CASSVNFGGREGQFF
TGTGCCAGCAGCGTAAACTTTGGGGGGAGGGAGGGGCAGTTCTTC
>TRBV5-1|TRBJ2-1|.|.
CASSLDLSSYNEQFF
TGCGCCAGCAGCTTAGACTTAAGCTCCTACAATGAGCAGTTCTTC
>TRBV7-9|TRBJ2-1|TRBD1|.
CASSPKGTGYNEQFF
TGTGCCAGCAGCCCGAAGGGGACAGGCTACAATGAGCAGTTCTTC
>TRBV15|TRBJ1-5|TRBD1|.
CATSREGTGGFYQPQHF
TGTGCCACCAGCAGAGAGGGGACAGGGGGCTTTTATCAGCCCCAGCATTTT
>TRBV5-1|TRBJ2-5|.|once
CASTDQETQYF
TGCGCCAGCACCGACCAAGAGACCCAGTACTTC
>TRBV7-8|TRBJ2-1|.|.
CASTPRGAGSYNEQFF
TGTGCCAGCACCCCGCGTGGGGCAGGCTCCTACAATGAGCAGTTCTTC
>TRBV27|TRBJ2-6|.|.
CATRRQAGANVLTF
TGTGCCACCCGGAGACAGGCTGGGGCCAACGTCCTGACTTTC
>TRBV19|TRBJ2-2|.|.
CASSLHTGELFF
TGTGCCAGTAGTCTCCACACCGGGGAGCTGTTTTTT
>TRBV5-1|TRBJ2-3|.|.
CASSQQQALYTDTQYF
TGCGCCAGCAGTCAGCAACAGGCCTTGTACACAGATACGCAGTATTTT
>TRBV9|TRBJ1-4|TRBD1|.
CASSVGTGADEKLFF
TGTGCCAGCAGCGTAGGCACAGGGGCCGATGAAAAACTGTTTTTT
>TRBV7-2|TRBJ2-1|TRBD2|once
CASSLALRGGEQFF
TGTGCCAGCAGCTTAGCGCTCCGGGGGGGTGAGCAGTTCTTC
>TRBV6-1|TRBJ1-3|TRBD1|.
CASSEARGRGNTIYF
TGTGCCAGCAGTGAAGCCAGGGGGCGCGGGAACACCATATATTTT
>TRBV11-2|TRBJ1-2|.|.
CASSSIRDTEEDGYTF
TGTGCCAGCAGCTCAATCCGGGACACCGAAGAGGATGGCTACACCTTC
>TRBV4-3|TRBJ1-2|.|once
CASSQAPGYYGYTF
TGCGCCAGCAGCCAAGCCCCGGGATACTATGGCTACACCTTC
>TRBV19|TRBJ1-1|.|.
CASSPTRGLGLNTEAFF
TGTGCCAGTAGTCCGACGAGGGGGTTAGGGCTGAACACTGAAGCTTTCTTT
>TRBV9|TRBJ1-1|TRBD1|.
CASSTSDRGLTEAFF
TGTGCCAGCAGCACATCGGACAGGGGGCTCACTGAAGCTTTCTTT
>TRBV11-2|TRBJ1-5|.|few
CASSLVGSNQPQHF
TGTGCCAGCAGCTTAGTCGGGAGTAATCAGCCCCAGCATTTT
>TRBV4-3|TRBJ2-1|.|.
CASSRQPGGMQNEQFF
TGCGCCAGCAGCCGTCAGCCTGGGGGGATGCAGAATGAGCAGTTCTTC
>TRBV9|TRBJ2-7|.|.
CARLGALLFHEQYF
TGTGCCAGGCTGGGAGCGCTACTTTTCCACGAGCAGTACTTC
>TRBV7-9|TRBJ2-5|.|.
CASSLSGQETQYF
TGTGCCAGCAGCTTAAGCGGACAAGAGACCCAGTACTTC
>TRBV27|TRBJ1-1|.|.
CASSPGGNTEAFF
TGTGCCAGCAGTCCCGGGGGAAACACTGAAGCTTTCTTT
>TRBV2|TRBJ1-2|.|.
CASRPVFRAGGYTF
TGTGCCAGCAGGCCGGTCTTTCGGGCGGGTGGCTACACCTTC
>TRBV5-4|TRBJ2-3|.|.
CASSSTGDQGDTQYF
TGTGCCAGCAGCTCCACGGGGGACCAGGGAGATACGCAGTATTTT
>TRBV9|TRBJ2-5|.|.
CASSREAFVQETQYF
TGTGCCAGCAGCCGAGAGGCTTTCGTACAAGAGACCCAGTACTTC
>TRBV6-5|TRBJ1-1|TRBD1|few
CASMGTGKNTEAFF
TGTGCCAGCATGGGGACAGGGAAAAACACTGAAGCTTTCTTT
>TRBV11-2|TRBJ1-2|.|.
CASSLDPGGLSGYTF
TGTGCCAGCAGCTTAGACCCCGGGGGGCTCTCTGGCTACACCTTC
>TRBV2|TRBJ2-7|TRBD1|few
CASSVPRTGPSSYEQYF
TGTGCCAGCAGTGTACCTCGGACAGGGCCGAGCTCCTACGAGCAGTACTTC